The rows below give T cell receptor beta chains drawn from one sample of a study of CD8+ T cells in alopecia areata. Sequencing used immunoSEQ multiplex PCR; TCRdb keeps in-frame clones, though not all of them. The profile shows just over 150,000 clones, about 71% of them singletons. The input for sequencing was CD4+ T cells sorted from blood, taken at week 4, from a patient treated with tofacitinib. These receptors were obtained from a human donor with alopecia areata. Both conserved end residues are part of each CDR3. A D gene is named only where the DNA matches it firmly. Clone size, where shown, is once, few, many, or a class for clones that have expanded.

j_call d_call clone_size v_call cdr3_aa cdr3_nt
TRBJ2-3 TRBD1 NA TRBV6-5 CASSYSDRVPDTQYF TGTGCCAGCAGTTACTCTGACAGGGTCCCAGATACGCAGTATTTT
TRBJ2-7 TRBD1 NA TRBV11-2 CASSWDRVYEQYF TGTGCCAGCAGCTGGGACAGGGTTTACGAGCAGTACTTC
TRBJ2-2 NA NA TRBV11-2 CASSLDRGGELFF TGTGCCAGCAGCTTAGATCGAGGCGGGGAGCTGTTTTTT
TRBJ1-1 NA few TRBV11-2 CASSRAHNTEAFF TGTGCCAGCAGCCGGGCCCATAACACTGAAGCTTTCTTT
TRBJ2-3 NA NA TRBV5-5 CASSVTLGGRSTDTQYF TGTGCCAGCAGCGTTACTCTGGGGGGAAGGAGCACAGATACGCAGTATTTT
TRBJ1-1 NA NA TRBV29-1 CSVVRIRGDTEAFF TGCAGCGTTGTGCGTATCCGAGGGGACACTGAAGCTTTCTTT
TRBJ2-6 NA NA TRBV15 CATSRDYGNSGANVLTF TGTGCCACCAGCAGAGATTACGGGAACTCTGGGGCCAACGTCCTGACTTTC
TRBJ1-1 NA NA TRBV20-1 CSADRRAEAFF TGCAGTGCTGACAGAAGGGCTGAAGCTTTCTTT
TRBJ1-2 TRBD1 NA TRBV4-3 CASSQGQGYGYTF TGCGCCAGCAGCCAAGGACAGGGCTATGGCTACACCTTC
TRBJ2-3 TRBD2 NA TRBV10-3 CAISESSGGGPDTQYF TGTGCCATCAGTGAGTCTAGCGGGGGGGGCCCAGATACGCAGTATTTT
TRBJ1-6 TRBD1 few TRBV27 CASSQSGGENSPLHF TGTGCCAGCAGTCAATCAGGGGGCGAAAATTCACCCCTCCACTTT
TRBJ2-7 TRBD1 NA TRBV7-3 CASSLGGQFYEQYF TGTGCCAGCAGCTTAGGGGGACAGTTTTACGAGCAGTACTTC
TRBJ1-2 NA NA TRBV29-1 CSGLGEAGYTF TGCAGCGGCCTTGGGGAGGCTGGCTACACCTTC
TRBJ1-4 NA few TRBV4-1 CASRGLREKLFF TGCGCCAGCAGGGGTTTAAGGGAAAAACTGTTTTTT
TRBJ1-3 NA few TRBV30 CAWSEISGNTIYF TGTGCCTGGAGTGAGATTTCTGGAAACACCATATATTTT
TRBJ1-1 NA NA TRBV6-6 CASRASNTEAFF TGTGCCAGCAGAGCATCGAACACTGAAGCTTTCTTT
TRBJ1-2 TRBD1 NA TRBV4-3 CASSQDRTGYGYTF TGCGCCAGCAGCCAAGATCGGACAGGGTACGGCTACACCTTC
TRBJ2-7 NA NA TRBV6-5 CASSYGTATEQYF TGTGCCAGCAGTTACGGTACAGCTACGGAGCAGTACTTC
TRBJ2-3 NA NA TRBV29-1 CSVESVTDTQYF TGCAGCGTTGAAAGTGTCACAGATACGCAGTATTTT
TRBJ2-3 TRBD2 NA TRBV7-2 CASSSRVTSGGTDTQYF TGTGCCAGCAGCTCGAGAGTTACTAGCGGGGGCACAGATACGCAGTATTTT
TRBJ1-1 NA NA TRBV29-1 CSVLKRAGMNTEAFF TGCAGCGTCCTAAAAAGGGCAGGGATGAACACTGAAGCTTTCTTT
TRBJ2-6 TRBD1 few TRBV4-2 CASSQGQGAGSGANVLTF TGTGCCAGCAGCCAAGGGCAGGGGGCTGGCTCTGGGGCCAACGTCCTGACTTTC
TRBJ1-1 TRBD1 once TRBV30 CAGLTGVTEAFF TGTGCCGGATTGACAGGGGTCACTGAAGCTTTCTTT
TRBJ1-1 NA NA TRBV9 CASSVATGDLNTEAFF TGTGCCAGCAGCGTAGCTACCGGGGACCTGAACACTGAAGCTTTCTTT
TRBJ2-5 TRBD1 NA TRBV30 CAWRDRGPNAETQYF TGTGCCTGGAGAGACAGGGGGCCGAATGCAGAGACCCAGTACTTC
TRBJ1-5 NA few TRBV29-1 CSASLEGRPQHF TGCAGCGCCTCCCTAGAGGGGCGGCCCCAGCATTTT
TRBJ2-3 NA NA TRBV29-1 CSVLTPGVDTQYF TGCAGCGTCCTCACGCCCGGCGTAGATACGCAGTATTTT
TRBJ2-5 NA once TRBV30 CACGWHSETQYF TGTGCCTGCGGCTGGCACTCCGAGACCCAGTACTTC
TRBJ2-5 NA once TRBV29-1 CSVVRGGETQYF TGCAGCGTCGTAAGGGGAGGCGAGACCCAGTACTTC
TRBJ2-1 NA NA TRBV5-6 CASSPGRAVDEQFF TGTGCCAGCAGCCCGGGAAGGGCGGTGGATGAGCAGTTCTTC
TRBJ1-2 NA NA TRBV29-1 CSVEAGVYGYTF TGCAGCGTTGAAGCAGGGGTCTATGGCTACACCTTC
TRBJ2-2 NA NA TRBV5-6 CASSLASGTNTGELFF TGTGCCAGCAGCTTGGCCAGTGGGACGAACACCGGGGAGCTGTTTTTT
TRBJ2-4 NA NA TRBV25-1 CASSEPGSKNIQYF TGTGCCAGCAGTGAGCCCGGGTCCAAAAACATTCAGTACTTC